The rows below give T cell receptor beta chains drawn from one sample of a study of blood T cell repertoires in COVID-19. The assay was immunoSEQ multiplex PCR, and TCRdb's table has in-frame clones only and misses some. The repertoire includes roughly 200,000 clones, roughly 94% of them detected once, and roughly 0.7% sits in the top ten. Sequencing was carried out using peripheral blood. These TCRs come from a man aged 30-40 years with COVID-19, enrolled during active disease. CDR3s include the opening cysteine and the closing phenylalanine or tryptophan. The order of the fields is V gene, clone size, CDR3 length, D gene, J gene, CDR3 DNA, CDR3 protein. A D gene is named only where the DNA matches it firmly. Clone size is shown for a subset of rows, as once, few, many or a class of expanded clone.

v_gene: TRBV6-6; abundance: .; len: 12; d_gene: .; j_gene: TRBJ1-2; CDR3nt: TGTGCCAGCGGTAACAGGGCGAGAGGCTACACCTTC; CDR3aa: CASGNRARGYTF
v_gene: TRBV27; abundance: .; len: 14; d_gene: .; j_gene: TRBJ2-1; CDR3nt: TGTGCCAGCAGTTTAAACAGGGTCGAGAATGAGCAGTTCTTC; CDR3aa: CASSLNRVENEQFF
v_gene: TRBV27; abundance: .; len: 15; d_gene: .; j_gene: TRBJ1-4; CDR3nt: TGTGCCAGCAGTCCAACAACGGGCGGGGATGAAAAACTGTTTTTT; CDR3aa: CASSPTTGGDEKLFF
v_gene: TRBV11-2; abundance: .; len: 15; d_gene: TRBD1; j_gene: TRBJ1-2; CDR3nt: TGTGCCAGCAGCCTAACGTCGCAGGGGGTCGGAGGCTACACCTTC; CDR3aa: CASSLTSQGVGGYTF
v_gene: TRBV4-2; abundance: .; len: 16; d_gene: TRBD2; j_gene: TRBJ2-3; CDR3nt: TGTGCCAGCAGCCAAGGTGGACTAGCTCCCACAGATACGCAGTATTTT; CDR3aa: CASSQGGLAPTDTQYF
v_gene: TRBV9; abundance: .; len: 15; d_gene: .; j_gene: TRBJ2-7; CDR3nt: TGTGCCAGCAGCGCCACCACAGGGTATGGCGACGAGCAGTACTTC; CDR3aa: CASSATTGYGDEQYF
v_gene: TRBV5-1; abundance: .; len: 16; d_gene: TRBD1; j_gene: TRBJ2-5; CDR3nt: TGCGCCAGCAGCACCGGGACAGGGACTGACCAAGAGACCCAGTACTTC; CDR3aa: CASSTGTGTDQETQYF
v_gene: TRBV7-9; abundance: few; len: 14; d_gene: .; j_gene: TRBJ1-1; CDR3nt: TGTGCCAGCAGCTTAGAAGTCAGGGGCCCTGAAGCTTTCTTT; CDR3aa: CASSLEVRGPEAFF
v_gene: TRBV25-1; abundance: .; len: 16; d_gene: TRBD1; j_gene: TRBJ2-2; CDR3nt: TGTGCCAGCAGTGATCTTAACAGGGGGAAAGTCGGGGAGCTGTTTTTT; CDR3aa: CASSDLNRGKVGELFF
v_gene: TRBV6-6; abundance: .; len: 11; d_gene: .; j_gene: TRBJ2-7; CDR3nt: TGTGCCAGCAGACTGAATTACGAGCAGTACTTC; CDR3aa: CASRLNYEQYF
v_gene: TRBV12-3/TRBV12-4; abundance: .; len: 12; d_gene: .; j_gene: TRBJ1-1; CDR3nt: TGTGCCAGCAGGAGGTCTAACACTGAAGCTTTCTTT; CDR3aa: CASRRSNTEAFF
v_gene: TRBV19; abundance: .; len: 20; d_gene: TRBD1; j_gene: TRBJ2-3; CDR3nt: TGTGCCAGTAGTCCCCGGGACAGGGGAACCCCTAAATTGGAGACAGATACGCAGTATTTT; CDR3aa: CASSPRDRGTPKLETDTQYF
v_gene: TRBV27; abundance: .; len: 13; d_gene: TRBD2; j_gene: TRBJ2-5; CDR3nt: TGTGCCAGGGCGACTAGCGGAAAAGAGACCCAGTACTTC; CDR3aa: CARATSGKETQYF
v_gene: TRBV25-1; abundance: .; len: 13; d_gene: .; j_gene: TRBJ1-1; CDR3nt: TGTGCCAGCAGTGAAGGAGCTGGAGGGTGGGCTTTCTTT; CDR3aa: CASSEGAGGWAFF
v_gene: TRBV12-3/TRBV12-4; abundance: .; len: 12; d_gene: .; j_gene: TRBJ1-1; CDR3nt: TGTGCCAGCAGTTTACAGAACACTGAAGCTTTCTTT; CDR3aa: CASSLQNTEAFF
v_gene: TRBV7-3; abundance: .; len: 15; d_gene: .; j_gene: TRBJ2-3; CDR3nt: TGTGCCAGCAGCCCCGTAGTAGCGGCACGGGATACGCAGTATTTT; CDR3aa: CASSPVVAARDTQYF
v_gene: TRBV14; abundance: .; len: 14; d_gene: .; j_gene: TRBJ1-1; CDR3nt: TGTGCCAGCAGCGCACCGACAGGGAACACTGAAGCTTTCTTT; CDR3aa: CASSAPTGNTEAFF
v_gene: TRBV3-1/TRBV3-2; abundance: .; len: 14; d_gene: TRBD1; j_gene: TRBJ1-2; CDR3nt: TGTGCCAGCAGCCTGACAGGGGCCTTCTATGGCTACACCTTC; CDR3aa: CASSLTGAFYGYTF
v_gene: TRBV19; abundance: .; len: 12; d_gene: .; j_gene: TRBJ1-1; CDR3nt: TGTGCCAGTAGTTTGCAGGGAACTGAAGCTTTCTTT; CDR3aa: CASSLQGTEAFF
v_gene: TRBV5-6; abundance: .; len: 14; d_gene: TRBD2; j_gene: TRBJ2-1; CDR3nt: TGTGCCAGCAGCTTGCTCGCCGGGGGGGGTGAGCAGTTCTTC; CDR3aa: CASSLLAGGGEQFF
v_gene: TRBV2; abundance: .; len: 18; d_gene: TRBD2; j_gene: TRBJ2-1; CDR3nt: TGTGCCAGCAGTGGCAGCGCTAGCGGGGGGTTGTCCTACAATGAGCAGTTCTTC; CDR3aa: CASSGSASGGLSYNEQFF
v_gene: TRBV2; abundance: .; len: 15; d_gene: TRBD1; j_gene: TRBJ1-4; CDR3nt: TGTGCCAGCATAGGTGGACAGGGGCTGAATGAAAAACTGTTTTTT; CDR3aa: CASIGGQGLNEKLFF
v_gene: TRBV2; abundance: many; len: 13; d_gene: .; j_gene: TRBJ2-7; CDR3nt: TGTGCCAGCAGTGTTAACAGTTTCGACGAGCAGTACTTC; CDR3aa: CASSVNSFDEQYF
v_gene: TRBV30; abundance: .; len: 17; d_gene: TRBD2; j_gene: TRBJ2-5; CDR3nt: TGTGCCTGGAGTGTACCTAGCGGGGCCCCCAAAGCAGAGACCCAGTACTTC; CDR3aa: CAWSVPSGAPKAETQYF
v_gene: TRBV29-1; abundance: .; len: 13; d_gene: .; j_gene: TRBJ1-1; CDR3nt: TGCAGCGTTGGTTATTTGAGGGAAGCTGAAGCTTTCTTT; CDR3aa: CSVGYLREAEAFF
v_gene: TRBV3-1/TRBV3-2; abundance: .; len: 15; d_gene: TRBD2; j_gene: TRBJ2-5; CDR3nt: TGTGCCAGCAGCCAGGGGCGGGGGGGGCAAGAGACCCAGTACTTC; CDR3aa: CASSQGRGGQETQYF
v_gene: TRBV7-2; abundance: .; len: 16; d_gene: TRBD2; j_gene: TRBJ2-1; CDR3nt: TGTGCCAGCAGCTTCCGGAATAGCGGGGGGGCCAGTGAGCAGTTCTTC; CDR3aa: CASSFRNSGGASEQFF
v_gene: TRBV4-2; abundance: .; len: 17; d_gene: .; j_gene: TRBJ1-1; CDR3nt: TGTGCCAGCAGCCCAGATTGGGGGCGCCGAGGCGGTGCTGAAGCTTTCTTT; CDR3aa: CASSPDWGRRGGAEAFF
v_gene: TRBV6-5; abundance: .; len: 13; d_gene: .; j_gene: TRBJ1-6; CDR3nt: TGTGCCATCGGGAGCTCCTATAATTCACCCCTCCACTTT; CDR3aa: CAIGSSYNSPLHF
v_gene: TRBV2; abundance: .; len: 14; d_gene: .; j_gene: TRBJ1-1; CDR3nt: TGTGCCAGAAGTGGTGGGGGGGTAAACACTGAAGCTTTCTTT; CDR3aa: CARSGGGVNTEAFF
v_gene: TRBV5-4; abundance: .; len: 15; d_gene: .; j_gene: TRBJ2-3; CDR3nt: TGTGCCAGCAGCTTGGCACAGGGAAGCACAGATACGCAGTATTTT; CDR3aa: CASSLAQGSTDTQYF
v_gene: TRBV5-1; abundance: once; len: 13; d_gene: .; j_gene: TRBJ1-1; CDR3nt: TGCGCCAGCAGCACCCGGGACACGGCTATCGCTTTCTTT; CDR3aa: CASSTRDTAIAFF
v_gene: TRBV12-3/TRBV12-4; abundance: .; len: 13; d_gene: TRBD1; j_gene: TRBJ1-2; CDR3nt: TGTGCCAGCAGCCTCCGGGACAGCTATGGCTACACCTTC; CDR3aa: CASSLRDSYGYTF
v_gene: TRBV6-1; abundance: .; len: 16; d_gene: TRBD1; j_gene: TRBJ1-2; CDR3nt: TGTGCCAGCAGTGAAAGGGCAGGGGGCGCGGACTATGGCTACACCTTC; CDR3aa: CASSERAGGADYGYTF
v_gene: TRBV6-1; abundance: .; len: 14; d_gene: .; j_gene: TRBJ1-5; CDR3nt: TGTGCCAGCAGCACCGGGACGGACTATCAACCCCAGCATTTT; CDR3aa: CASSTGTDYQPQHF
v_gene: TRBV5-1; abundance: once; len: 15; d_gene: .; j_gene: TRBJ2-6; CDR3nt: TGCGCCAGCGGCGCAGGGGCGCAGGGGGCCAACGTCCTGACTTTC; CDR3aa: CASGAGAQGANVLTF
v_gene: TRBV2; abundance: .; len: 12; d_gene: .; j_gene: TRBJ2-5; CDR3nt: TGTGCCAGCAGTGCTCTAGAAGGGACCCAGTACTTC; CDR3aa: CASSALEGTQYF
v_gene: TRBV7-9; abundance: .; len: 13; d_gene: .; j_gene: TRBJ1-5; CDR3nt: TGTGCCAGCAGCCGGGGGGGCAATCAGCCCCAGCATTTT; CDR3aa: CASSRGGNQPQHF
v_gene: TRBV12-3/TRBV12-4; abundance: .; len: 13; d_gene: TRBD1; j_gene: TRBJ2-5; CDR3nt: TGTGCCAGCACCCAGGGGGCGCAAGAGACCCAGTACTTC; CDR3aa: CASTQGAQETQYF
v_gene: TRBV4-2; abundance: .; len: 18; d_gene: TRBD1; j_gene: TRBJ2-1; CDR3nt: TGTGCCAGCAGCCCCCTTCTCAGGACAGGGGGCGCCTACAATGAGCAGTTCTTC; CDR3aa: CASSPLLRTGGAYNEQFF
v_gene: TRBV20-1; abundance: .; len: 11; d_gene: .; j_gene: TRBJ1-2; CDR3nt: TGCAGTGCTAGAACAGGCTATGGCTACACCTTC; CDR3aa: CSARTGYGYTF
v_gene: TRBV9; abundance: .; len: 16; d_gene: .; j_gene: TRBJ2-2; CDR3nt: TGTGCCAGCAGCGTAGAACTCTTAGCAGTGACCGGGGAGCTGTTTTTT; CDR3aa: CASSVELLAVTGELFF
v_gene: TRBV14; abundance: .; len: 15; d_gene: .; j_gene: TRBJ1-2; CDR3nt: TGTGCCAGCAGCCAAGATCGGGGGGCGCTGCATGGCTACACCTTC; CDR3aa: CASSQDRGALHGYTF